The clone carrying this T cell receptor (beta chain) appeared many times. Trimming took 4 bases from V and 0 from J, leaving 6 bases between them. Germline loops: CDR1 KGHSH, CDR2 LQKENI. The CDR3 contains 13 residues. Assay: immunoSEQ multiplex PCR; the TCRdb copy retains only in-frame clones and omits some. The repertoire includes under 300,000 clones, around 84% of them detected once, and 3% to 4% sits in the top ten. The entry originates in a study of blood T cell repertoires in COVID-19. Looking at the study overall: Whether acute or convalescent, the COVID-19 samples came from the United States, Italy and Spain.

V usage is TRBV18 and J usage is TRBJ1-1, with D possibly matching TRBD1 (5 bases). The sample comprised peripheral blood. This receptor was taken from a woman aged 18-30 years with acute or convalescent COVID-19. CDR3 coding DNA: TGTGCCAGCTCACAGGGGATGAACACTGAAGCTTTCTTT. This translates into CASSQGMNTEAFF. Looking up the rest from reference TRBV18 and TRBJ1-1 gives the full variable domain: NAGVMQNPRHLVRRRGQEARLRCSPMKGHSHVYWYRQLPEEGLKFMVYLQKENIIDESGMPKERFSAEFPKEGPSILRIQQVVRGDSAAYFCASSQGMNTEAFFGQGTRLTVV.